Listed below are T cell receptor beta chains from one sample, sequenced in a study of shared clonotypes between healthy human individuals. Assay used: immunoSEQ multiplex PCR; TCRdb lists only in-frame clones, some missing. The sample holds 2,500,000 or so clones; roughly 93% are singletons and the top ten take 0.36%. The sequenced material came from naive CD4+ T cells from PBMCs. The source is a man younger than 35 in good health. Some clones in this sample may be carry-over from other donors' samples. Both conserved end residues are part of each CDR3. Fields, in order: V gene, CDR3 length, CDR3 protein.

TRBV21-1 | 18 | CASSPSGTENIRNQPQHF
TRBV11-2 | 13 | CASSFDRWGEQFF
TRBV5-4 | 17 | CASNPSGPDRANEKLFF
TRBV6-1 | 12 | CASSGYQETQYF
TRBV28 | 15 | CASSPFLAGKETQYF
TRBV5-4 | 13 | CARKNRESYEQYF
TRBV19 | 15 | CASSIGLPTYNEQFF
TRBV4-1 | 15 | CASSQRQGSYNEQFF
TRBV15 | 14 | CATSKAGPYNEQFF
TRBV19 | 17 | CASRQISRGESGNTIYF
TRBV5-4 | 15 | CASSSPDRGDTEAFF